Detailed here is one TCR beta chain. The antigen is undetermined. A junction end diverges from the germline sequence, so it may reflect a read error. The record originates from a study of T cell repertoires in cytomegalovirus infection. Study-wide background: As its CMV epitopes, the study selected recently identified HLA-C-restricted and well-studied HLA-B-restricted targets. Both a matching HLA type and CMV infection were indicated by public TCR beta signatures.

The CDR3 runs 13 residues. Germline CDR1 reads MNHNS; CDR2 reads SASEGT. TCRdb re-derived calls from the reads in MiXCR, one entry per CDR3 protein. The sample lists around 800,000 distinct CDR3 sequences, 32% occurring once. Study-level results: HLA-C-restricted TCR beta clonotypes specific for CMV led the ex vivo response. Identification of carriers of CMV plus the relevant HLA was achieved through cumulative public TCR beta family frequency.

The chain is built from TRBV6-1 and TRBJ2-2; no clear D gene. The material was cultured CD8+ T cells from PBMCs, obtained from culture after CMV antigen stimulation. This TCR was sampled from a human donor in good health (CMV status not recorded). Some clones in this sample may be carry-over from other donors' samples. In DNA form, the CDR3 reads TGTGCCAGCAATGAATTTAGGGCCGGGGAGCTGTTTTTT. Protein product: CASNEFRAGELFF.